These T cell receptor beta chains were read from a single sample in a study of blood T cell repertoires in COVID-19. The protocol was immunoSEQ multiplex PCR, while the TCRdb copy is restricted to in-frame clones and leaves out a portion. This sample has tens of thousands of clones, with around three quarters found just once. Sequencing was carried out using peripheral blood. All receptors derive from a woman of 80 years or more with acute or convalescent COVID-19. The CDR3 runs from the conserved cysteine through the conserved F or W. D genes are given only for firm matches. Clone size, where shown, is once, few, many, or a class for clones that have expanded.

V: TRBV5-1; J: TRBJ2-6; size: many; D: TRBD1; DNA: TGCGCCAGCAGCGGACAGGGGGGCTCTGGGGCCAACGTCCTGACTTTC; CDR3: CASSGQGGSGANVLTF
V: TRBV29-1; J: TRBJ2-3; size: once; D: .; DNA: TGCAGCGCAGGCCTAGGGGCAGATACGCAGTATTTT; CDR3: CSAGLGADTQYF
V: TRBV7-8; J: TRBJ1-5; size: .; D: .; DNA: TGTGCCAGCAGCTTAACACGCGGAGATCCCCAGCATTTT; CDR3: CASSLTRGDPQHF
V: TRBV11-2; J: TRBJ2-7; size: .; D: .; DNA: TGTGCCAGCAGCCTACGGCCAAACGGAGACTACGAGCAGTACTTC; CDR3: CASSLRPNGDYEQYF
V: TRBV6-6; J: TRBJ1-2; size: .; D: .; DNA: TGTGCCAGCAGTCAAGGACAGCACGACTATGGCTACACCTTC; CDR3: CASSQGQHDYGYTF
V: TRBV5-5; J: TRBJ2-2; size: .; D: TRBD1; DNA: TGTGCCAGCAGCCGTTCGACAGGGACGGGCGGGGAGCTGTTTTTT; CDR3: CASSRSTGTGGELFF
V: TRBV5-1; J: TRBJ1-2; size: few; D: .; DNA: TGCGCCAGCAGCTTGGCTTGGGCGACTAACTATGGCTACACCTTC; CDR3: CASSLAWATNYGYTF
V: TRBV27; J: TRBJ2-7; size: .; D: TRBD2; DNA: TGTGCCAGCAGTTTATCGGTAGCGGGAGGGTCCCACGAGCAGTACTTC; CDR3: CASSLSVAGGSHEQYF
V: TRBV7-3; J: TRBJ2-6; size: once; D: .; DNA: TGTGCCAGCAGCGTACAGGCTGGGGACGTCCTGACTTTC; CDR3: CASSVQAGDVLTF
V: TRBV29-1; J: TRBJ2-1; size: .; D: .; DNA: TGCAGCGTCCGACGGAGCTCCTACAATGAGCAGTTCTTC; CDR3: CSVRRSSYNEQFF
V: TRBV18; J: TRBJ1-1; size: once; D: .; DNA: TGTGCCAGCTCACCCGCGCGGGAAACAGCTTTCTTT; CDR3: CASSPARETAFF
V: TRBV2; J: TRBJ2-7; size: .; D: TRBD2; DNA: TGTGCCAGCAGATCGCCCCTGCGGGAGAAGCAGTACTTC; CDR3: CASRSPLREKQYF
V: TRBV4-2; J: TRBJ2-5; size: .; D: .; DNA: TGTGCCAGCAGCGAAGGCGGACAGCTGGGGGAGACCCAGTACTTC; CDR3: CASSEGGQLGETQYF
V: TRBV29-1; J: TRBJ2-1; size: .; D: .; DNA: TGCAGCGTACAGAGGCCGGGGTACAATGAGCAGTTCTTC; CDR3: CSVQRPGYNEQFF
V: TRBV25-1; J: TRBJ1-2; size: .; D: TRBD1; DNA: TGTGCCAGCAGTGAACCGGGGACAGGGGGCAATGGCTACACCTTC; CDR3: CASSEPGTGGNGYTF
V: TRBV7-7; J: TRBJ1-4; size: .; D: .; DNA: TGTGCCCCCTCAGGTGAAAAACTGTTTTTT; CDR3: CAPSGEKLFF
V: TRBV19; J: TRBJ2-4; size: .; D: .; DNA: TGTGCCAGTAGTGCAGGGGCGATTCAGTACTTC; CDR3: CASSAGAIQYF
V: TRBV3-1/TRBV3-2; J: TRBJ2-7; size: .; D: .; DNA: TGTGCCAGCAGCCAAGATCGGTACAGGACCGAGCAGTACTTC; CDR3: CASSQDRYRTEQYF
V: TRBV5-1; J: TRBJ2-7; size: .; D: TRBD1; DNA: TGCGCCAGCAGCTTGGATCCGGGCGGGACAGGGGGGCTTAGCTCCTACGAGCAGTACTTC; CDR3: CASSLDPGGTGGLSSYEQYF
V: TRBV2; J: TRBJ2-7; size: .; D: TRBD2; DNA: TGTGCCAGCAGTGAAACGACTAGCGGGAGAGCATGGGACGAGCAGTACTTC; CDR3: CASSETTSGRAWDEQYF
V: TRBV5-1; J: TRBJ2-2; size: .; D: TRBD1; DNA: TGCGCCAGCAGTACTGACAGGGGACCCACCGGGGAGCTGTTTTTT; CDR3: CASSTDRGPTGELFF
V: TRBV21-1; J: TRBJ2-1; size: .; D: .; DNA: TGTGCCAGCAGCATGGTGACAGGACAACACAACAATGAGCAGTTCTTC; CDR3: CASSMVTGQHNNEQFF
V: TRBV30; J: TRBJ1-4; size: .; D: .; DNA: TGTGCCTGGAGTGTACATGGGTCAGGGGACACTAAATTGTTTTTT; CDR3: CAWSVHGSGDTKLFF
V: TRBV21-1; J: TRBJ2-7; size: .; D: .; DNA: TGTGCCAGCAGCAGTTCAGGACTAGCGCCCCAAGAGCAGTACTTC; CDR3: CASSSSGLAPQEQYF
V: TRBV7-2; J: TRBJ1-2; size: .; D: TRBD1; DNA: TGTGCCAGCAGTCCCGACCAGGGGACAGGGTCCTATGGCTACACCTTC; CDR3: CASSPDQGTGSYGYTF
V: TRBV5-6; J: TRBJ2-5; size: .; D: TRBD2; DNA: TGTGCCAGCAGCTCAAAAGGACTAGCGAGCGGGACCCAGTACTTC; CDR3: CASSSKGLASGTQYF
V: TRBV5-1; J: TRBJ1-1; size: once; D: .; DNA: TGCGCCAGCAGCCTAGGACATTTGGATGTGAACACTGAAGCTTTCTTT; CDR3: CASSLGHLDVNTEAFF
V: TRBV6-6; J: TRBJ1-6; size: few; D: TRBD1; DNA: TGTGCCAGCAGTTCTGGACAGGGTCAATATAATTCACCCCTCCACTTT; CDR3: CASSSGQGQYNSPLHF
V: TRBV21-1; J: TRBJ2-5; size: .; D: .; DNA: TGTGCCAGCAGCCTAACGGGAAACCAAGAGACCCAGTACTTC; CDR3: CASSLTGNQETQYF
V: TRBV21-1; J: TRBJ1-1; size: .; D: .; DNA: TGTGCCAGTGGAGCGGGTGAAGCTTTCTTT; CDR3: CASGAGEAFF
V: TRBV7-9; J: TRBJ2-3; size: once; D: .; DNA: TGTGCCAGCAGCTTTACAGGGTCTCAGGGTACGCAGTATTTT; CDR3: CASSFTGSQGTQYF
V: TRBV7-8; J: TRBJ1-1; size: .; D: .; DNA: TGTGCCAGCAGCTTAGAGACAGTTTTCACTGAAGCTTTCTTT; CDR3: CASSLETVFTEAFF
V: TRBV2; J: TRBJ1-6; size: few; D: .; DNA: TGTGCCAGCAGTGTCGCCATATTAGTTTCACCCCTCCACTTT; CDR3: CASSVAILVSPLHF
V: TRBV9; J: TRBJ1-1; size: .; D: TRBD1; DNA: TGTGCCAGCAGCGACGACAGGGGGCGAACTGAAGCTTTCTTT; CDR3: CASSDDRGRTEAFF